This T cell receptor (beta chain) appears in the sequencing data of a study of blood T cell repertoires in COVID-19. Study overall: Whether acute or convalescent, the COVID-19 samples came from the United States, Italy and Spain. From T cells, B-cell-depleted T cells, or PBMCs came the material, which was cDNA or gDNA.

Per the authors' pipeline: The authors estimated nucleated cell counts from reference gene primer amplification. Assay used: immunoSEQ multiplex PCR; TCRdb lists only in-frame clones, some missing. Clonal size and the V and J genes are those of that table, whereas D and trimming came from the DNA. Here the sample spans about 340,000 clones, around 83% being singletons. As to this clone: This sample also contains other DNA sequences that code for the same CDR3.

V shed 3 bases and J shed 1 base, with 6 bases lying between them. The CDR3 totals 13 residues. Germline CDR1 and CDR2: SGHTA and FQGNSA. The V gene is TRBV7-2, the J gene TRBJ1-1; the D gene is possibly TRBD1 (5 bases). Sequenced: peripheral blood. The clonotype comes from a man in his thirties or forties with active or convalescent COVID-19. The CDR3: CASSFRGNTEAFF. As DNA, the CDR3 is TGTGCCAGCAGCTTTAGGGGGAACACTGAAGCTTTCTTT.